One TCR beta chain is described in this entry. Its specificity is not known. Clones were sequenced by immunoSEQ multiplex PCR, and TCRdb holds only the in-frame ones, with some missing. The sample yields hundreds of thousands of clones, under 80% seen once. The data belong to a study of shared clonotypes between healthy human individuals. Broader study findings: Exclusively blood specimens were collected; tissue repertoires likely differ. For naive CD4 cells, approximately 5% of clonotypes were shared across several donors.

The CDR3 is made up of 13 amino acids. The germline V gene encodes CDR1 MNHEY and CDR2 SMNVEV (reference sequence). Sequenced material: memory CD4+ T cells sorted from blood. Described subset: CD45RA-negative fraction. This receptor was taken from a woman aged 30 to 39 in good health. V usage is TRBV27 and J usage is TRBJ2-4; D may be TRBD1 (6 bases). CDR3 DNA: TGTTCGACAGGAGTTCTAGCCAAAAACATTCAGTACTTC. Its protein product is CSTGVLAKNIQYF.